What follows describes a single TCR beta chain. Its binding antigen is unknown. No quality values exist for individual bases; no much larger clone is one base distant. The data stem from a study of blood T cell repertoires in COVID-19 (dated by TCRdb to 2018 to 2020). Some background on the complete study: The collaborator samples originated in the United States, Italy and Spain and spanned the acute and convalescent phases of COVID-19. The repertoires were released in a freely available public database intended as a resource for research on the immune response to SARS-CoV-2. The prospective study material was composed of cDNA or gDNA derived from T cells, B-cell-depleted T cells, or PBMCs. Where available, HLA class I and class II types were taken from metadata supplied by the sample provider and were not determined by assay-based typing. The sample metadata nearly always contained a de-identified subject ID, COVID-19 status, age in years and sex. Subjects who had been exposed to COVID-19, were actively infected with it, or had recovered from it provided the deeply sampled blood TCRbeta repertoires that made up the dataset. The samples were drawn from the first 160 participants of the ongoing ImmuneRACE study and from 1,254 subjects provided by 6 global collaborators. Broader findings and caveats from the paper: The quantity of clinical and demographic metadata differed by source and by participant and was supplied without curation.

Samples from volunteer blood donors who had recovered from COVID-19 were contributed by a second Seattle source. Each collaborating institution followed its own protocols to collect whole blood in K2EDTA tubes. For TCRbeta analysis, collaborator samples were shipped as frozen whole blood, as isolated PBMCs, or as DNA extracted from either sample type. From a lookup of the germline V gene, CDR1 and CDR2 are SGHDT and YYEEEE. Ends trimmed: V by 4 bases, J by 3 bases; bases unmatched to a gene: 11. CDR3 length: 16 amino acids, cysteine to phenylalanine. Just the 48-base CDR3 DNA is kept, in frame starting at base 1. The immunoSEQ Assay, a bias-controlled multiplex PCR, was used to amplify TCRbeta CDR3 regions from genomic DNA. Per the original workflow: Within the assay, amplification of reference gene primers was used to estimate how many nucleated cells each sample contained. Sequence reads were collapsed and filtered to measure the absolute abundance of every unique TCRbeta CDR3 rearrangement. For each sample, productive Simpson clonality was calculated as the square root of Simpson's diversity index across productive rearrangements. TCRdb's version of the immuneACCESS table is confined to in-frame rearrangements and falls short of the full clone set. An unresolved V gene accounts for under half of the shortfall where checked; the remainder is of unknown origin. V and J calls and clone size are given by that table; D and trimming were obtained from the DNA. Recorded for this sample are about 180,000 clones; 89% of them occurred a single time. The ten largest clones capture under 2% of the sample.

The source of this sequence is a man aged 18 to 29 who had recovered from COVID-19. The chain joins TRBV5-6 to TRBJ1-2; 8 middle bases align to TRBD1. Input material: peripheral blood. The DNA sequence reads TGTGCCAGCAGCGCCGGGACAGGCCACACCGACTATGGCTACACCTTC. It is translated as CASSAGTGHTDYGYTF. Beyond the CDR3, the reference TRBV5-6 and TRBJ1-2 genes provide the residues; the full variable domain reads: DAGVTQSPTHLIKTRGQQVTLRCSPKSGHDTVSWYQQALGQGPQFIFQYYEEEERQRGNFPDRFSGHQFPNYSSELNVNALLLGDSALYLCASSAGTGHTDYGYTFGSGTRLTVV.